This T cell receptor (beta chain) is drawn from a study of breast tumors, draining lymph nodes, adjacent tissues. Whole-study results and caveats: That most tumor T cells come from lymph nodes remained unproven. Luminal-like breast cancer showed significantly higher tumor–nontumor repertoire similarity than basal-like. The data were judged consistent with most tumor T cells coming from lymph node and expanding in tumor. Compared with lymph nodes, tumors were less diverse; compared with nontumor tissue, more.

Samples came from axillary lymph nodes draining the breast cancer. This clonotype has at least ten counts. What it recognizes is unknown. Each CDR3 protein gets one entry after TCRdb re-called the multiplex PCR reads with MiXCR. In the table there are fewer than 300,000 distinct CDR3 sequences, about 34% of which are singletons. Germline CDR1 and CDR2: LGHDT and YNNKEL (reference sequence). The CDR3 length is 15 residues. The V gene lost 3 bases and the J gene lost 2 bases, with 10 bases spanning the gap. The clonotype comes from a female donor with breast cancer. Some clones in this sample may be carry-over from other donors' samples. This rearrangement joins TRBV3-1 to TRBJ1-4, with D perhaps TRBD1 (5 bases). Material: axillary lymph node tissue. CDR3 DNA sequence: TGTGCCAGCAGCCAGCGGACACCCACTAATGAAAAACTGTTTTTT. Its protein product is CASSQRTPTNEKLFF.